This T cell receptor (beta chain) appears in the sequencing data of a study of T-cell reconstitution after alpha-beta-depleted transplantation in children. This clonotype showed up just a few times. Per germline, CDR1 SGHKS and CDR2 YYEKEE (reference sequence). The ends lost 3 bases at V and 2 bases at J; junction bases unmatched: 7. The CDR3 loop spans 16 amino acids. Unique molecular identifiers featured in how the TCRbeta library was prepared. MiXCR, run by TCRdb on the PCR reads, gives a single entry per CDR3 protein. In the table there are approximately 230,000 distinct CDR3 sequences, about 24% of which are singletons.

V usage is TRBV5-5 and J usage is TRBJ2-3; 9 bases agree with TRBD2. The sequencing used PBMCs, mostly from graft donor cells, collected 360 days after TCRalphabeta/CD19-depleted stem cell transplant. This receptor was taken from a female patient between 2 and 15 years old who had a stem cell transplant for congenital amegakaryocytic thrombocytopenia, so the T cells may come from the graft donor. In nucleotides, the CDR3 is TGTGCCAGCAGCTCGGGACTAGCCCCCCACACAGATACGCAGTATTTT. This encodes CASSSGLAPHTDTQYF.